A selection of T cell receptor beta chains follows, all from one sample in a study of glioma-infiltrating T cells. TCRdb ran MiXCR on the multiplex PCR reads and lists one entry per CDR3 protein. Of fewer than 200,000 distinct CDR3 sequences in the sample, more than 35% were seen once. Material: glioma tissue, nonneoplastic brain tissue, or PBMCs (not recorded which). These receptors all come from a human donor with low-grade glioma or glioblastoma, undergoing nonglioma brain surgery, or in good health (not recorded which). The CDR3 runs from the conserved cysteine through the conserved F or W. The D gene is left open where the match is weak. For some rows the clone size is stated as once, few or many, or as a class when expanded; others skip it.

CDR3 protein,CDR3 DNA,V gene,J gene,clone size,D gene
CASTHLVEQYF,TGTGCCAGCACCCACCTTGTCGAGCAGTACTTC,TRBV6-1,TRBJ2-7,NA,NA
CASSQDGAGGGNEQFF,TGTGCCAGCAGCCAAGATGGAGCGGGAGGAGGAAATGAGCAGTTCTTC,TRBV3-1,TRBJ2-1,many,TRBD2
CASSFPRVLYNEQFF,TGTGCCAGCAGTTTTCCCAGGGTACTATACAATGAGCAGTTCTTC,TRBV12-3/TRBV12-4,TRBJ2-1,few,NA
CASSQVEGFERGNTIYF,TGCGCCAGCAGCCAAGTAGAAGGGTTTGAGCGTGGAAACACCATATATTTT,TRBV4-1,TRBJ1-3,few,NA
CASSQELRDSYGYTF,TGTGCCAGCAGCCAAGAATTGCGGGACAGCTATGGCTACACCTTC,TRBV4-2,TRBJ1-2,few,TRBD1
CASSQDASGSGEQFF,TGTGCCAGCAGCCAAGACGCTAGCGGGAGCGGTGAGCAGTTCTTC,TRBV3-1,TRBJ2-1,few,TRBD2
CASSRAGFSSYYEQYF,TGTGCCAGCAGTCGAGCGGGGTTTAGTTCTTACTACGAGCAGTACTTC,TRBV7-8,TRBJ2-7,NA,TRBD2
CASSRKTPGQGSGYTF,TGTGCCAGCAGTCGAAAAACCCCGGGACAGGGATCGGGCTACACCTTC,TRBV6-1,TRBJ1-2,many,TRBD1
CASSSSGRGNEQFF,TGTGCCAGCAGTTCTAGCGGGAGAGGGAATGAGCAGTTCTTC,TRBV12-3/TRBV12-4,TRBJ2-1,NA,TRBD2
CASSRDLVNTQYF,TGTGCCAGCAGCCGAGATCTAGTTAACACGCAGTATTTT,TRBV5-5,TRBJ2-3,NA,NA
CSAYNRAGNTIYF,TGCAGTGCTTATAACAGGGCTGGAAACACCATATATTTT,TRBV20-1,TRBJ1-3,many,NA
CASSPSTSGRLDEQFF,TGTGCCAGCTCACCCTCGACTAGCGGGAGATTGGATGAGCAGTTCTTC,TRBV18,TRBJ2-1,few,TRBD2
CASSPPNSRGGSYEQYF,TGTGCCAGCTCACCACCGAATTCTCGAGGGGGTTCCTACGAGCAGTACTTC,TRBV18,TRBJ2-7,NA,NA
CASSLGKDQPQHF,TGTGCCAGCAGCTTGGGGAAAGATCAGCCCCAGCATTTT,TRBV7-9,TRBJ1-5,NA,NA
CASSSLRTSGSTDTQYF,TGTGCCAGCAGTTCTCTACGGACTAGCGGGAGCACAGATACGCAGTATTTT,TRBV28,TRBJ2-3,many,TRBD2
CSVEFLGTETQYF,TGCAGCGTTGAGTTTTTAGGGACCGAGACCCAGTACTTC,TRBV29-1,TRBJ2-5,NA,NA
CASSLSRLAVDTQYF,TGTGCCAGCAGTTTATCCCGTCTGGCGGTGGATACCCAGTACTTC,TRBV28,TRBJ2-5,NA,NA
CRAGTNTEDFF,TGTCGGGCAGGTACGAACACTGAAGATTTCTTT,TRBV29-1,TRBJ1-1,NA,NA
CASKPTGGNFNEQFF,TGTGCCAGCAAACCCACGGGAGGGAATTTTAATGAGCAGTTCTTC,TRBV13,TRBJ2-1,NA,TRBD2
CASSHRGLSSGANVLTF,TGTGCCAGCAGTCACAGGGGTCTTAGCTCTGGGGCCAACGTCCTGACTTTC,TRBV6-1,TRBJ2-6,many,TRBD1
CSGLSQGLNEKLFF,TGCAGTGGGCTCAGTCAGGGGCTTAATGAAAAACTGTTTTTT,TRBV20-1,TRBJ1-4,many,NA
CASRILPSYNEQFF,TGCGCCAGCAGAATACTACCCTCCTACAATGAGCAGTTCTTC,TRBV5-1,TRBJ2-1,NA,NA
CASSGDLTYEQYF,TGTGCCAGCAGTGGAGACTTAACCTACGAGCAGTACTTC,TRBV28,TRBJ2-7,many,NA
CASSPHTGTGAETQYF,TGTGCCAGCAGTCCGCACACCGGGACAGGGGCGGAGACCCAGTACTTC,TRBV28,TRBJ2-5,medium-sized,TRBD1
CASILRQGEDSPLHF,TGCGCCAGCATCTTGAGACAGGGAGAGGATTCACCCCTCCACTTT,TRBV5-1,TRBJ1-6,NA,TRBD1
CASSLPSRGRPGHNEQYF,TGTGCCAGCAGCTTACCCTCCCGCGGGAGGCCTGGTCACAATGAGCAGTACTTC,TRBV7-8,TRBJ2-7,NA,TRBD2
CATSDTLAGAPGELFF,TGTGCCACCAGTGACACTCTAGCGGGAGCCCCCGGGGAGCTGTTTTTT,TRBV24-1,TRBJ2-2,few,TRBD2
CASSPQFSGANVLTF,TGTGCCAGCAGCCCTCAATTCTCTGGGGCCAACGTCCTGACTTTC,TRBV6-1,TRBJ2-6,many,NA
CATSRNSGSTDKQYF,TGTGCCACCAGCAGGAATAGCGGAAGTACAGATAAGCAGTATTTT,TRBV15,TRBJ2-3,NA,NA
CSARGSQGTQYF,TGCAGTGCCCGGGGCTCCCAGGGGACCCAGTACTTC,TRBV20-1,TRBJ2-5,many,NA
CASSLELAGVSETQYF,TGCGCCAGCAGCTTGGAACTAGCGGGAGTATCAGAGACCCAGTACTTC,TRBV5-1,TRBJ2-5,NA,TRBD2
CASSPDSQNSPLHF,TGTGCCAGCAGCCCGGACAGCCAGAATTCACCCCTCCACTTT,TRBV7-9,TRBJ1-6,NA,NA
CASSEAIGRAGGYEQYF,TGTGCCAGCAGTGAAGCGATTGGGAGGGCGGGGGGCTACGAGCAGTACTTC,TRBV6-1,TRBJ2-7,many,TRBD2
CSATPGFTSYGYTF,TGCAGTGCAACCCCGGGTTTCACTTCCTATGGCTACACCTTC,TRBV20-1,TRBJ1-2,many,NA
CASSILGSRYGANVLTF,TGTGCCAGTAGTATATTAGGTTCTCGCTATGGGGCCAACGTCCTGACTTTC,TRBV19,TRBJ2-6,NA,NA
CASSLNHGVGNTIYF,TGCGCCAGCAGCTTAAACCACGGGGTAGGAAACACCATATATTTT,TRBV5-1,TRBJ1-3,few,NA
CASSSSNSNQPQHF,TGTGCCAGCAGCTCCTCTAATAGCAATCAGCCCCAGCATTTT,TRBV7-8,TRBJ1-5,many,NA
CASSRRGGVSLDTEAFF,TGCGCCAGCAGCCGACGCGGGGGGGTAAGTTTGGACACTGAAGCTTTCTTT,TRBV4-1,TRBJ1-1,NA,NA
CSVAAGSDEQFF,TGCAGCGTTGCAGCAGGGTCCGATGAGCAGTTCTTC,TRBV29-1,TRBJ2-1,NA,NA
CASSLGRWEETQYF,TGTGCCAGCAGCTTGGGACGTTGGGAAGAGACCCAGTACTTC,TRBV7-8,TRBJ2-5,many,NA
CASSGARGIYEQYF,TGTGCCAGCAGTGGGGCCAGGGGCATTTACGAGCAGTACTTC,TRBV2,TRBJ2-7,many,NA
CATSDVMSREQFF,TGTGCCACCAGTGACGTTATGAGTCGGGAGCAGTTCTTC,TRBV24-1,TRBJ2-1,many,NA
CSASIISGSRTDRQYF,TGCAGTGCCTCCATTATTAGCGGTTCTAGAACAGATAGGCAGTATTTT,TRBV20-1,TRBJ2-3,NA,NA
CASSLRTLAGQETQYF,TGTGCCAGCAGCCTACGGACCCTAGCGGGCCAAGAGACCCAGTACTTC,TRBV3-1,TRBJ2-5,few,TRBD2
CASSRDSAVNTIYF,TGTGCCAGCAGTCGGGACAGCGCAGTAAACACCATATATTTT,TRBV12-3/TRBV12-4,TRBJ1-3,NA,TRBD1
CASSLSDAHTQYF,TGTGCCAGCAGTCTCTCGGACGCCCATACGCAGTATTTT,TRBV28,TRBJ2-3,many,NA
CASSLQGLSTKAFF,TGTGCCAGCAGCTTACAGGGGTTGTCCACTAAAGCTTTCTTT,TRBV6-6,TRBJ1-1,NA,TRBD1
CSASSGYNEQFF,TGCAGTGCTAGTTCCGGATACAATGAGCAGTTCTTC,TRBV20-1,TRBJ2-1,many,NA
CASSLYGTSSPGEMFF,TGTGCCAGCAGCTTGTACGGGACTAGTTCCCCCGGGGAGATGTTTTTT,TRBV5-6,TRBJ2-2,NA,TRBD2
CASSSSGRFLWNTQYF,TGTGCCAGTAGTAGTAGCGGGAGGTTTCTTTGGAATACGCAGTATTTT,TRBV19,TRBJ2-3,few,TRBD2
CASSLNGVSTEAFF,TGTGCCAGCAGTTTAAACGGGGTTAGCACTGAAGCTTTCTTT,TRBV12-3/TRBV12-4,TRBJ1-1,many,NA
CASSLTGGYEQYF,TGTGCCAGCAGCTTAACGGGGGGGTACGAGCAGTACTTC,TRBV7-8,TRBJ2-7,NA,TRBD2
CASRQGQGKTQYF,TGTGCCAGCAGACAAGGACAGGGGAAGACCCAGTACTTC,TRBV3-1,TRBJ2-5,NA,TRBD1
CASSHSLYEQYF,TGTGCCAGCAGCCACAGTCTCTACGAGCAATACTTC,TRBV6-2/TRBV6-3,TRBJ2-7,NA,NA